A selection of T cell receptor beta chains follows, all from one sample in a study of OX40 agonist ivuxolimab in advanced cancers. The assay was immunoSEQ multiplex PCR, and TCRdb's table has in-frame clones only and misses some. The repertoire holds roughly 42,000 clones, with around 85% as singletons. This specimen consisted of CD4+ or CD8+ T cells sorted from blood, obtained in a trial of the OX40 agonist ivuxolimab. The source of these receptors is an adult with an advanced solid tumor such as melanoma, head and neck, liver or kidney cancer. Each CDR3 is given with its conserved first and last residue. A D gene is named only where the DNA matches it firmly. Only part of the rows carry a size: once, few, many, or a class if the clone is expanded.

TGCAGCGTAACGGGACAGGGGTCGAACACTGAAGCTTTCTTT	CSVTGQGSNTEAFF	TRBV29-1	TRBJ1-1	TRBD1	.
TGCGCCAGCAGCTCCCCCCCACAGGGTCATACTGAAGCTTTCTTT	CASSSPPQGHTEAFF	TRBV5-1	TRBJ1-1	.	.
TGTGCCAGTATCAAAAGGGCTGGGGAAAAACTGTTTTTT	CASIKRAGEKLFF	TRBV19	TRBJ1-4	.	.
TGTGCCAGCAGCCCCGGGGGGACCTACAATGAGCAGTTCTTC	CASSPGGTYNEQFF	TRBV6-5	TRBJ2-1	TRBD2	.
TGTGCCAGCAGCCGCGACAGGTACTACGAGCAGTACTTC	CASSRDRYYEQYF	TRBV28	TRBJ2-7	.	few
TGCGCCAGCAGTGATTTCTACGAGCAGTACTTC	CASSDFYEQYF	TRBV10-2	TRBJ2-7	.	.
TGTGCCAGCAGTTTAAGGGCCTCGCCCCCCGGGGAGCTGTTTTTT	CASSLRASPPGELFF	TRBV28	TRBJ2-2	.	.
TGTGCCACCAGAAACGACAGGGGGACCAATCAGCCCCAGCATTTT	CATRNDRGTNQPQHF	TRBV15	TRBJ1-5	TRBD1	.
TGCGCCAGCAGCTTGAACGATCGCGGGAGTGTTGCCCCCTACAATGAGCAGTTCTTC	CASSLNDRGSVAPYNEQFF	TRBV5-1	TRBJ2-1	TRBD2	.
TGTGCCAGCAGCTCGGGCCAGTTCGTAAAGGGCTACACCTTC	CASSSGQFVKGYTF	TRBV5-6	TRBJ1-2	.	.
TGTGCCAGCAGCAAGGGGGGCACAGATACGCAGTATTTT	CASSKGGTDTQYF	TRBV13	TRBJ2-3	.	.
TGTGCCAGCCTTCCTGCGGGACAGGGGTTGGATGAGCAGTTCTTC	CASLPAGQGLDEQFF	TRBV27	TRBJ2-1	TRBD1	.
TGTGCCAGCAGCTCCTCTCAGGGCACAGATACGCAGTATTTT	CASSSSQGTDTQYF	TRBV7-7	TRBJ2-3	.	.
TGTGCCAGCAGCTTAGCGTGGGTCGACACTGAAGCTTTCTTT	CASSLAWVDTEAFF	TRBV7-8	TRBJ1-1	.	.
TGCGCCAGCAGCTTCAGGGGGCACTACAATGAGCAGTTCTTC	CASSFRGHYNEQFF	TRBV5-1	TRBJ2-1	TRBD1	.
TGCGCCAGCAGCCAGGTGGGACTAGCGGGGGACAATGAGCAGTTCTTC	CASSQVGLAGDNEQFF	TRBV4-1	TRBJ2-1	TRBD2	.
TGTGCCAGCAGCTTAGAGACAGGGGTCGGCTACACCTTC	CASSLETGVGYTF	TRBV7-2	TRBJ1-2	TRBD1	.
TGCGCCAGCACCGGGTCGGGGGACACTGAAGCTTTCTTT	CASTGSGDTEAFF	TRBV5-1	TRBJ1-1	.	.
TGCGCCAGCAGCCTGGGAGGACTGTACAATGAGCAGTTCTTC	CASSLGGLYNEQFF	TRBV4-1	TRBJ2-1	.	.
TGTGCCAGTAGCGATCCCAGGGAGGGTGGCGGCACTGAAGCTTTCTTT	CASSDPREGGGTEAFF	TRBV19	TRBJ1-1	.	.